Presented here are 26 T cell receptor beta chains from one specimen sequenced in a study of cytomegalovirus exposure and HLA in healthy donors. Primers for the PCR totalled 60 Vbeta and 13 Jbeta. This table comes from immunoSEQ multiplex PCR, and its TCRdb copy is limited to in-frame clones, with some not included. The data show about 150,000 clones, around 82% seen once. The sample was PBMCs. The source of these receptors is a woman in her thirties or forties in good health and CMV-seropositive.

The genes are TRBV7-9 and TRBJ2-3, with TRBD2 identical over 9 bases. The CDR3 is made up of 17 amino acids. From germline, CDR1 is SEHNR and CDR2 FQNEAQ (reference sequence). V was pared by 5 bases and J by 2 bases, with 11 bases of the junction left unmatched. The CDR3 protein is CASSAPHGLAITDTQYF. The DNA for the CDR3 is TGTGCCAGCAGCGCCCCGCACGGACTAGCGATCACAGATACGCAGTATTTT.

The chain combines TRBV7-9 with TRBJ1-3, with D perhaps matching TRBD1 (5 bases). The CDR3 spans 16 residues. Deletions cut 5 bases from V and 2 bases from J, with 16 bases between. The germline V gene has CDR1 SEHNR and CDR2 FQNEAQ (reference sequence). The CDR3 DNA is TGTGCCAGCAGCAATAGCGGGGGGAGAACTGGAAACACCATATATTTT. Translated, it gives CASSNSGGRTGNTIYF.

The chain recombines TRBV14 with TRBJ2-7; 8 bases are a match to TRBD1. V lost 1 base and J lost 2; bases outside the gene matches: 4. The germline CDR1 and CDR2 sequences are SGHDN and FVKESK. This CDR3 has 15 amino acids. The CDR3 DNA is TGTGCCAGCAGCCAAGGCTGGACAGGGACCTACGAGCAGTACTTC. Translating it yields CASSQGWTGTYEQYF.

The rearrangement joins TRBV7-8 to TRBJ2-2; no firm D call. The CDR3 runs 15 residues. V was clipped by 4 bases and J by 5 bases, with 14 bases between them. Germline V gene data show CDR1 as SGHVS and CDR2 as FQNEAQ. Written as DNA, the CDR3 is TGTGCCAGCAGCTACGCCTTGCGAGCGACCGGGGAGCTGTTTTTT. Its protein is CASSYALRATGELFF.

The chain carries TRBV5-8 and TRBJ2-2; the match to TRBD1 covers 8 bases. From germline, CDR1 is SGHTS and CDR2 YDEGEE. This CDR3 region has 18 residues. Trimming took 0 bases from V and 4 from J; bases not matched to a gene: 11. CDR3 residues: CASSLAYHWTGSTGELFF. The CDR3 DNA sequence: TGTGCCAGCAGCTTGGCCTACCACTGGACAGGGTCCACCGGGGAGCTGTTTTTT.

The chain couples TRBV2 to TRBJ1-1; D is perhaps TRBD1 (5 bases). This CDR3 is built from 12 residues. The V gene's germline CDR1 is SNHLY and CDR2 FYNNEI. Trimming shortened V by 8 bases and J by 6 bases, and 13 bases separated the two germline ends. For the CDR3, the DNA is TGTGCCAGCCGACACAGGAAGGCTGAAGCTTTCTTT. Translation gives CASRHRKAEAFF.

V is TRBV5-6 and J is TRBJ2-7; the D gene is possibly TRBD2 (6 bases). The CDR3 covers 15 residues. Germline V lookup: CDR1 SGHDT, CDR2 YYEEEE. Deletions cut 0 bases from V and 1 base from J, with 11 bases between. The CDR3 here is CASSLGVGGSYEQYF. Here the CDR3 DNA reads TGTGCCAGCAGCTTGGGGGTGGGGGGATCCTACGAGCAGTACTTC. Drawing the rest from reference TRBV5-6 and TRBJ2-7, the complete variable domain is DAGVTQSPTHLIKTRGQQVTLRCSPKSGHDTVSWYQQALGQGPQFIFQYYEEEERQRGNFPDRFSGHQFPNYSSELNVNALLLGDSALYLCASSLGVGGSYEQYFGPGTRLTVT.

Only one count was recorded for this clone. The V gene is TRBV10-3, the J gene TRBJ2-7; D unresolved. The V gene lost 4 bases and the J gene lost 6 bases, with 19 bases spanning the gap. CDR3 size: 15 residues. CDR1 is ENHRY, CDR2 SYGVKD, per germline. DNA of the CDR3: TGTGCCATCAGTGGGTCGGCCGGTGCCCGGGTCGAGCAGTACTTC. Encoded protein: CAISGSAGARVEQYF.

This chain joins TRBV5-6 and TRBJ2-2; 12 nucleotides match TRBD2. This CDR3 has 16 residues. The trim removed 4 bases at V and 7 bases at J, leaving 8 bases unmatched. Germline CDR1 and CDR2: SGHDT and YYEEEE. The CDR3 region is CASSGGLAGFYGELFF. Here the CDR3 DNA reads TGTGCCAGCAGCGGCGGACTAGCGGGATTCTACGGGGAGCTGTTTTTT.

The gene calls are TRBV19 and TRBJ2-3, with TRBD2 matching over 7 bases. J gave up 4 bases and V 3 bases, and 7 bases lay outside the gene matches. The CDR3 has 15 residues. The germline CDR1 and CDR2 sequences are LNHDA and SQIVND (reference sequence). The CDR3 protein is CASSIGAGMSDTQYF. In nucleotides, the CDR3 is TGTGCCAGTAGTATCGGAGCGGGAATGTCAGATACGCAGTATTTT. The full variable domain, with the rest looked up from reference TRBV19 and TRBJ2-3, is DGGITQSPKYLFRKEGQNVTLSCEQNLNHDAMYWYRQDPGQGLRLIYYSQIVNDFQKGDIAEGYSVSREKKESFPLTVTSAQKNPTAFYLCASSIGAGMSDTQYFGPGTRLTVL.

A single count supports this clone. The chain is built from TRBV11-3 and TRBJ1-3; unclear D gene. Between the trimmed V and J ends, which lost 0 bases and 0 bases, there was a span of 6 bases. The CDR3 consists of 15 residues. Germline V gene lookup returns CDR1 SGHNT and CDR2 YENEEA. This CDR3 reads CASSLDRHSGNTIYF. The CDR3 DNA follows: TGTGCCAGCAGCTTAGACAGACACTCTGGAAACACCATATATTTT.

In this sample, this clone turned up once. The chain is built from TRBV6-1 and TRBJ2-2; 8 bases agree with TRBD2. Losses at the gene ends were 5 bases for V and 6 bases for J; bases not matched to a gene: 5. Germline loops: CDR1 MNHNS, CDR2 SASEGT. The CDR3 totals 14 residues. The CDR3 sequence: CASSRTSGAGELFF. The CDR3 bases are TGTGCCAGCAGTCGTACTAGCGGAGCCGGGGAGCTGTTTTTT.

The V call is TRBV5-1, the J call TRBJ2-1; 12 bases fit TRBD2. The CDR3 has 18 residues. Germline V gene sequence: CDR1 SGHRS, CDR2 YFSETQ. V was pared by 3 bases and J by 0 bases, with 7 bases of the junction left unmatched. Here the CDR3 reads CASSSGTSGLSSYNEQFF. In nucleotides, the CDR3 is TGCGCCAGCAGCTCGGGGACTAGCGGGTTAAGCTCCTACAATGAGCAGTTCTTC.

The chain couples TRBV5-1 to TRBJ2-7; 11 bases are shared with TRBD1. The J segment lost 3 bases and the V segment lost 4 bases, leaving 3 bases of the junction unmatched. The CDR3 runs to 14 residues. Germline CDR1 and CDR2: SGHRS and YFSETQ. CDR3 amino acids: CASSRTGGIYEQYF. The CDR3 DNA sequence: TGCGCCAGCAGCCGGACAGGGGGCATCTACGAGCAGTACTTC.

J is TRBJ1-2 and V is TRBV19, with D possibly matching TRBD1 (5 bases). Germline V gives CDR1 LNHDA, CDR2 SQIVND (reference sequence). The CDR3 spans 14 residues. V dropped 3 bases and J dropped 4 bases, with 12 bases sitting between them. CDR3 DNA sequence: TGTGCCAGTAGTATGCGGGGCCCCTTCTATGGCTACACCTTC. This encodes CASSMRGPFYGYTF.

This clone was detected only a few times. The V gene is TRBV19, the J gene TRBJ1-1; D remains ambiguous. V was clipped by 6 bases and J by 4 bases, with 18 bases between them. CDR3 size: 15 residues. CDR1 LNHDA and CDR2 SQIVND come from the germline V gene (reference sequence). Here the CDR3 DNA reads TGTGCCAGTAGCCGAATATCCCCCCCGGGCACTGAAGCTTTCTTT. This gives the protein CASSRISPPGTEAFF.

This clone was detected only a few times. This sequence joins TRBV19 and TRBJ1-4; D call uncertain. V was shortened by 6 bases and J by 6 bases, with 23 bases between the two germline ends. This CDR3 has 17 amino acids. Germline V lookup: CDR1 LNHDA, CDR2 SQIVND (reference sequence). The CDR3 is CASSQRLISGLHEKLFF. Here the CDR3 DNA reads TGTGCCAGTAGCCAACGATTGATAAGTGGCCTTCATGAAAAACTGTTTTTT.

V gene TRBV19 combines with J gene TRBJ2-1, with a possible D match to TRBD2 (6 bases). V was clipped by 7 bases and J by 0 bases, with 22 bases between them. This CDR3 is built from 18 residues. Germline-derived CDR1 and CDR2 are LNHDA and SQIVND (reference sequence). CDR3 coding DNA: TGTGCCAGTACTCCCCGCGGGGACCACCTAAGCTCCTACAATGAGCAGTTCTTC. Its translation: CASTPRGDHLSSYNEQFF.

The chain joins TRBV5-1 to TRBJ2-7; weak D call: TRBD2 (5 bases). Trimming cost V 1 base and J 6 bases, with 17 bases left between them. Germline-derived CDR1 and CDR2 are SGHRS and YFSETQ. The CDR3 loop spans 15 amino acids. CDR3 sequence: CASSLFNEPAGEQYF. The CDR3 DNA follows: TGCGCCAGCAGCTTGTTTAACGAGCCCGCGGGCGAGCAGTACTTC.

This chain links TRBV9 with TRBJ2-7; D gene uncertain. Germline values: CDR1 SGDLS, CDR2 YYNGEE. The CDR3 length is 14 residues. V gave up 0 bases and J gave up 3 bases, with 10 bases separating them. CDR3: CASSVGVENYEQYF. The DNA of the CDR3 is TGTGCCAGCAGCGTAGGTGTAGAGAACTACGAGCAGTACTTC.

This clone was picked up one time. The J gene is TRBJ2-7, the V gene TRBV9; TRBD1 agrees at 7 bases. The CDR3 has 17 residues. Germline-derived CDR1 and CDR2 are SGDLS and YYNGEE. The J segment lost 4 bases and the V segment lost 0 bases, leaving 13 bases of the junction unmatched. CDR3 in amino acids: CASSVATSTGALYEQYF. The CDR3 DNA reads TGTGCCAGCAGCGTAGCTACCTCCACAGGGGCCCTGTACGAGCAGTACTTC. Based on the CDR3 plus reference TRBV9 and TRBJ2-7, the full variable domain is DSGVTQTPKHLITATGQRVTLRCSPRSGDLSVYWYQQSLDQGLQFLIQYYNGEERAKGNILERFSAQQFPDLHSELNLSSLELGDSALYFCASSVATSTGALYEQYFGPGTRLTVT.

The V and J genes are TRBV9 and TRBJ2-7; TRBD2 matches at 7 bases. Germline V lookup: CDR1 SGDLS, CDR2 YYNGEE. V was pared by 4 bases and J by 2 bases, with 9 bases of the junction left unmatched. The CDR3 is 15 amino acids. The CDR3 sequence: CASSPLSGPPYEQYF. In DNA form, the CDR3 reads TGTGCCAGCAGCCCTCTTAGCGGGCCTCCCTACGAGCAGTACTTC.

The table lists this clone with a few counts. V is TRBV6-6 and J is TRBJ1-1, with a tentative D call TRBD1 (5 bases). V lost 1 base to trimming and J lost 4 bases, with 13 bases between them. The CDR3 totals 15 residues. CDR1 MNHNY and CDR2 SVGAGI come from the germline V gene (reference sequence). The CDR3 sequence: CASSYFNGGFTEAFF. The CDR3 coding sequence is TGTGCCAGCAGTTACTTTAATGGGGGGTTCACTGAAGCTTTCTTT.

This clone was seen only once. V gene TRBV28 combines with J gene TRBJ1-4, with D perhaps TRBD1 (6 bases). The CDR3 has 15 amino acids. Deletions cut 0 bases from V and 8 bases from J, with 13 bases between. Germline V gene lookup returns CDR1 MDHEN and CDR2 SYDVKM. CDR3 loop: CASSLWGQGGEKLFF. The CDR3 coding sequence is TGTGCCAGCAGTTTATGGGGACAAGGTGGAGAAAAACTGTTTTTT. The full variable domain, rest sourced from reference TRBV28 and TRBJ1-4, is DVKVTQSSRYLVKRTGEKVFLECVQDMDHENMFWYRQDPGLGLRLIYFSYDVKMKEKGDIPEGYSVSREKKERFSLILESASTNQTSMYLCASSLWGQGGEKLFFGSGTQLSVL.

The chain is built from TRBV5-1 and TRBJ2-5; 9 nucleotides agree with TRBD2. The CDR3 runs 16 residues. In germline, CDR1 is SGHRS, CDR2 YFSETQ. V shed 5 bases, J shed 5 bases, and the junction held 13 bases outside the gene matches. In DNA, the CDR3 is TGCGCCAGCAGGTCATCGACTAGCGGCGAGGGGGAGACCCAGTACTTC. Translation gives CASRSSTSGEGETQYF.

V gene TRBV6-5 combines with J gene TRBJ2-5; D may be TRBD2 (6 bases). There are 15 residues in the CDR3. CDR1 and CDR2 from the germline V gene are MNHEY and SVGAGI. Trimming stripped 11 bases from V and 5 bases from J, with 24 bases between. In DNA, the CDR3 is TGTGCCGCCCGAGTTGGTCAGCGGGTCGGGGAGACCCAGTACTTC. Its translation: CAARVGQRVGETQYF.